The present T cell receptor (beta chain) was sequenced within a study of control samples from healthy donors and cancer patients (TCRdb year 2020). Receptor libraries were prepared by the immunoSEQ multiplex PCR assay. Not all clones reach the TCRdb copy of this immuneACCESS table, which keeps in-frame sequences only. Checked studies attribute under half of the gap to unresolved V genes and leave the rest unexplained. This sample comprises about 51,000 clones, roughly 80% of them detected only once. About 9.4% of the sample is in the top ten clones. As to this clone: Which antigen it targets is not known. It has no much larger one-base neighbor in the sample; base qualities were not kept.

Counted from cysteine to phenylalanine, this CDR3 has 16 amino acids. This entry keeps only the CDR3 DNA: 48 bases, framed from base 1. The germline V gene (reference sequence) yields SGHNT for CDR1 and YYREEE for CDR2. V is shortened by 1 base, J by 0 bases, and the region joining them spans 14 bases. The V and J segments used are TRBV5-4 and TRBJ2-7; a weak D assignment points to TRBD2 (6 bases agree). Material for sequencing was blood. The sequence came from a man aged 70-80 years in good health. The nucleotide sequence reads as follows: TGTGCCAGCAGCTTGTGGGGTAGCGGAAGCTCCTACGAGCAGTACTTC. This gives the protein CASSLWGSGSSYEQYF.